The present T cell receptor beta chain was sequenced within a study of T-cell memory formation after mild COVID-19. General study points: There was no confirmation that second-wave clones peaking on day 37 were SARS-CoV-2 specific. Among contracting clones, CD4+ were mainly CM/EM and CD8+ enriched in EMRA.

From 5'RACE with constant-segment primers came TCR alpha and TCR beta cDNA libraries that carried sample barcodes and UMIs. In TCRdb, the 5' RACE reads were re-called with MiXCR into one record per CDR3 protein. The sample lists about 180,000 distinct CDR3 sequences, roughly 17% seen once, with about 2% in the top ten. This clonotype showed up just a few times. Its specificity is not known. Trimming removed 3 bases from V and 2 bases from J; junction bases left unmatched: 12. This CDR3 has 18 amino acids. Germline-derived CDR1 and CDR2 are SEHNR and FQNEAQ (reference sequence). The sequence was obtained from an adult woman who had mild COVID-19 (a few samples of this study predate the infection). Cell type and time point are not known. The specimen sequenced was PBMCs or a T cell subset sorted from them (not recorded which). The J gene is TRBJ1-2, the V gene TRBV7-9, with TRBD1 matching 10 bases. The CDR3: CASSFRGRGGQGNYGYTF. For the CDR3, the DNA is TGTGCCAGCAGCTTCAGAGGTCGGGGGGGACAGGGGAACTATGGCTACACCTTC.